One sample yielded the 13 T cell receptor beta chains listed below, sequenced in a study of T-cell reconstitution after alpha-beta-depleted transplantation in children. Unique molecular identifiers were incorporated during preparation of the TCRbeta library. TCRdb processed the PCR reads anew with MiXCR; each CDR3 protein has one entry. Here the sample spans approximately 500,000 distinct CDR3 sequences, roughly 30% being singletons. Source: PBMCs, taken before TCRalphabeta/CD19-depleted stem cell transplant. All receptors derive from a boy younger than two with Wiskott-Aldrich syndrome, due to receive a stem cell transplant.

The chain recombines TRBV10-2 with TRBJ2-5, with 9 bases aligning to TRBD2. The CDR3 spans 15 residues. Per the germline V gene, CDR1 is WSHSY and CDR2 is SAAADI. J gave up 5 bases and V 3 bases, and 7 bases lay outside the gene matches. The CDR3 DNA follows: TGCGCCAGCAGTGACATAGCGGGAGTTGGCGAGACCCAGTACTTC. Translated: CASSDIAGVGETQYF.

This chain links TRBV11-2 with TRBJ2-6; 15 positions match TRBD2. Looked up from germline, CDR1 is SGHAT and CDR2 is FQNNGV. V trimming: 1 base; J trimming: 2 bases; junction bases outside the gene matches: 6. There are 20 residues in the CDR3. The CDR3 reads CASSLVSGLAGGTGANVLTF. In DNA form, the CDR3 reads TGTGCCAGCAGCTTAGTTTCGGGACTAGCGGGAGGCACTGGGGCCAACGTCCTGACTTTC.

The chain couples TRBV5-1 to TRBJ2-7, with 7 bases fitting TRBD1. In germline, CDR1 is SGHRS, CDR2 YFSETQ. J lost 0 bases, V lost 1 base, and 4 bases had no gene match. CDR3 size: 15 residues. CDR3 amino acids: CASSLFTGDSYEQYF. CDR3 coding DNA: TGCGCCAGCAGCTTGTTCACAGGGGACTCCTACGAGCAGTACTTC.

This clonotype has more than one count but fewer than ten. The chain employs TRBV4-2 and TRBJ2-3, with D uncertain. Looked up from germline, CDR1 is LGHNA and CDR2 is YNFKEQ. This CDR3 contains 17 residues. Trimming took off 1 base at V and 1 base at J, with 15 bases between the two ends. DNA of the CDR3: TGTGCCAGCAGCCAAGGCTGTAGAGGCGGTGGCACAGATACGCAGTATTTT. Protein: CASSQGCRGGGTDTQYF.

This clonotype was seen more than once but under ten times. The chain combines TRBV6-1 with TRBJ2-1; 7 bases are shared with TRBD2. CDR1 MNHNS and CDR2 SASEGT come from the germline V gene. V lost 5 bases and J lost 5; bases outside the gene matches: 6. This CDR3 comprises 14 residues. The CDR3 region has the DNA TGTGCCAGCAGTAGGGAGGGAGGCAACAATGAGCAGTTCTTC. As protein: CASSREGGNNEQFF.

This clonotype was detected a few times. The chain recombines TRBV3-1 with TRBJ2-1, with D tentatively TRBD1 or TRBD2 (6 bases each). Germline CDR1 LGHDT, CDR2 YNNKEL (reference sequence). This CDR3 is built from 19 residues. V lost 2 bases to trimming and J lost 0 bases, with 20 bases between them. The CDR3 loop is CASSQKVLGGGSSYNEQFF. The CDR3 nucleotides read TGTGCCAGCAGCCAAAAAGTCCTGGGGGGCGGGTCCTCCTACAATGAGCAGTTCTTC.

This clonotype was seen a handful of times. The V call is TRBV15, the J call TRBJ2-1; D unclear. Germline V lookup: CDR1 LNHNV, CDR2 YYDKDF (reference sequence). The V end was cut by 3 bases, the J end by 0 bases, with 12 bases between. The CDR3 runs to 16 residues. In DNA, the CDR3 is TGTGCCACCAGCAGGGATACAGCGAGCTCCTACAATGAGCAGTTCTTC. It specifies CATSRDTASSYNEQFF.

A remark on this clonotype: At one boundary the junction diverges from the germline segment, which might be a read error. V and J are TRBV3-1 and TRBJ2-3, with 8 bases that match TRBD2. CDR3 length: 14 residues. Germline V gives CDR1 LGHDT, CDR2 YNNKEL (reference sequence). The CDR3 DNA reads as TGTACCAGCAGTCAAGCGGGAGTCGCAGATACGCAGTATTTT. This sequence encodes CTSSQAGVADTQYF.

Turning to this clonotype: The conserved final phenylalanine or tryptophan is absent from the CDR3, which likely points to a read error. The limits of the CDR3 on the DNA are not certain, so only TCRdb's listed CDR3 is given. CDR3 region: CASSVEGGPRLVI. This chain links TRBV9 with TRBJ2-3; the table's D call, TRBD1, was not checked against the DNA. CDR1 is SGDLS and CDR2 is YYNGEE in the germline V gene. The CDR3 length equals 13 residues, ends included.

This clonotype was found a few times. This sequence joins TRBV30 and TRBJ1-1, with 9 bases fitting TRBD1. Germline values: CDR1 GTSNPN, CDR2 SVGIG (reference sequence). The CDR3 has 18 amino acids. V shed 2 bases and J 0 bases; nucleotides not matched to a gene: 13. DNA of the CDR3: TGTGCCTGGAGTCTTACTCAAGGGACAGGGAGAATGAACACTGAAGCTTTCTTT. Protein sequence: CAWSLTQGTGRMNTEAFF.

The J gene is TRBJ2-2, the V gene TRBV29-1, with D possibly TRBD2 on 6 matching bases. Between the trimmed V and J ends, which lost 7 bases and 8 bases, there was a span of 17 bases. The CDR3 length is 13 residues. The germline V gene has CDR1 SQVTM and CDR2 ANQGSEA. CDR3: CSGQGLLAGELFF. The CDR3, as DNA: TGCAGCGGGCAGGGACTGTTAGCGGGGGAGCTGTTTTTT.

This clonotype was counted ten times or more. V usage is TRBV5-1 and J usage is TRBJ2-1; TRBD1 or TRBD2 may be the D gene (5 bases each). Germline V gene lookup returns CDR1 SGHRS and CDR2 YFSETQ. Trimming shortened V by 5 bases and J by 6 bases, and 9 bases separated the two germline ends. The length of the CDR3 is 12 residues. The CDR3 sequence is CASRSGGNEQFF. In DNA, the CDR3 is TGCGCCAGCAGGAGTGGGGGCAATGAGCAGTTCTTC.

V usage is TRBV20-1 and J usage is TRBJ2-3, with D possibly matching TRBD2 (6 bases). CDR1 is DFQATT, CDR2 SNEGSKA, per germline (reference sequence). This CDR3 region has 13 residues. Trimming shortened V by 6 bases and J by 0 bases, and 10 bases separated the two germline ends. CDR3 loop: CSARLGSTDTQYF. As DNA, the CDR3 is TGCAGTGCCCGACTAGGGAGCACAGATACGCAGTATTTT.